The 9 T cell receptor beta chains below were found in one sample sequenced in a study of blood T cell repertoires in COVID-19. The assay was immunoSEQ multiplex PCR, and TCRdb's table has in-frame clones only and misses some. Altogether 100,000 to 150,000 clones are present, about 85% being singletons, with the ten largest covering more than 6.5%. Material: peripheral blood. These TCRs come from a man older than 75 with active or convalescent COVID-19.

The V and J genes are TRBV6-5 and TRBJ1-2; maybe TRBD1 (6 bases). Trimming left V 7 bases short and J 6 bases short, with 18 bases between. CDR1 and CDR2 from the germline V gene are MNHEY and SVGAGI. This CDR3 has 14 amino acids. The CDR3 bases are TGTGCCAGCACGGGGGGCGCCTCCCCAGATGGCTACACCTTC. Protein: CASTGGASPDGYTF.

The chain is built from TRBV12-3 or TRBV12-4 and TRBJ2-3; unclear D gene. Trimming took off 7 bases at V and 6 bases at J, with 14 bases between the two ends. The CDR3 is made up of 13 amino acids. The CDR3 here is CASTLEVSDTQYF. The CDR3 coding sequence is TGTGCCAGCACCCTAGAAGTCTCGGATACGCAGTATTTT.

The chain's CDR3 is CASSPLSLASGYEQYF. CDR3 DNA: TGTGCCAGCTCACCACTCTCTTTGGCTAGCGGTTACGAGCAGTACTTC. The chain employs TRBV18 and TRBJ2-7; 7 bases agree with TRBD2. Germline CDR1 KGHSH, CDR2 LQKENI. The CDR3 runs 16 residues. V dropped 1 base and J dropped 4; count of bases not matched to a gene: 10.

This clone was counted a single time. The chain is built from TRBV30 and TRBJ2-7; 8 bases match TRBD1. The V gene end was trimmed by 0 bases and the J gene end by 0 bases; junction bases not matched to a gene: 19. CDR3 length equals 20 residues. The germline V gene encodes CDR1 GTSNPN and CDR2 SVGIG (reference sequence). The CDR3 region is CAWSVRLGQGLTLHSYEQYF. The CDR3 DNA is TGTGCCTGGAGTGTACGGCTAGGACAGGGACTTACTCTGCACTCCTACGAGCAGTACTTC.

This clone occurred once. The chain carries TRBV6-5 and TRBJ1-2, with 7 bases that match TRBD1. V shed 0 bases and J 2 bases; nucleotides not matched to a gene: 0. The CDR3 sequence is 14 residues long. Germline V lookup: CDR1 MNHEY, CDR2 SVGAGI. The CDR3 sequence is CASSYSTGNYGYTF. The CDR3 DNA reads TGTGCCAGCAGTTACTCGACAGGGAACTATGGCTACACCTTC.

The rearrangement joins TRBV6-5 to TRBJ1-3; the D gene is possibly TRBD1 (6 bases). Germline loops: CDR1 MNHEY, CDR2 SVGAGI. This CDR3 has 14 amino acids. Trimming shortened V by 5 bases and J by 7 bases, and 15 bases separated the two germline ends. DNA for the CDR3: TGTGCCAGCAGTACAGGGACAACCCGGAACACCATATATTTT. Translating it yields CASSTGTTRNTIYF.

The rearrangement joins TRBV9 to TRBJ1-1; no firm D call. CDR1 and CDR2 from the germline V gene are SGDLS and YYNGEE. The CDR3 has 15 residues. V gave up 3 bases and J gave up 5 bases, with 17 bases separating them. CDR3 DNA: TGTGCCAGCAGCGGCCTCAGAGGTGAGTCGACTGAAGCTTTCTTT. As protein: CASSGLRGESTEAFF.

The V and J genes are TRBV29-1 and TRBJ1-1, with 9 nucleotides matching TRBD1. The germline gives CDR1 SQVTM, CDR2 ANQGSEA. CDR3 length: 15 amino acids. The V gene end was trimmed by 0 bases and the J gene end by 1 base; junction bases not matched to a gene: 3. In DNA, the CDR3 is TGCAGCGTTGAAGATCCGGGACAGGGGAACACTGAAGCTTTCTTT. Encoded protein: CSVEDPGQGNTEAFF.

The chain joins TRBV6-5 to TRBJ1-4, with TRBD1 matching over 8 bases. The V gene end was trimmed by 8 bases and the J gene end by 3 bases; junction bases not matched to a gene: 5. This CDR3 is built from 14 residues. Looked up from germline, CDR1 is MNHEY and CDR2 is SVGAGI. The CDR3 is CASRLTGANEKLFF. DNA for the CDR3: TGTGCCAGCCGGTTGACAGGGGCTAATGAAAAACTGTTTTTT.